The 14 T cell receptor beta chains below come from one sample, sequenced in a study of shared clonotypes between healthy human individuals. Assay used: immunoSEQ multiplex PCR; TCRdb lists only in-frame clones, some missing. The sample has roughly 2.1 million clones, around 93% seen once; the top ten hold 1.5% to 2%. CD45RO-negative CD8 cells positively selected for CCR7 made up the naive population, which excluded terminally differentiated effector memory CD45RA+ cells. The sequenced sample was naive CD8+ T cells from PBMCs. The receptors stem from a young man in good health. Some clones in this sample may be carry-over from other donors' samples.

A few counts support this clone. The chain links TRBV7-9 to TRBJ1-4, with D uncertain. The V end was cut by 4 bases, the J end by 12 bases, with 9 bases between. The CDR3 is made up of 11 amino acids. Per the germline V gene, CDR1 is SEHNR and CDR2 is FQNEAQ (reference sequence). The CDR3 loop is CASSSREELFF. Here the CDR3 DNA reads TGTGCCAGCAGCTCCCGCGAAGAACTGTTTTTT. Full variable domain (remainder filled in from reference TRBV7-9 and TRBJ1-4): DTGVSQNPRHKITKRGQNVTFRCDPISEHNRLYWYRQTLGQGPEFLTYFQNEAQLEKSRLLSDRFSAERPKGSFSTLEIQRTEQGDSAMYLCASSSREELFFGSGTQLSVL.

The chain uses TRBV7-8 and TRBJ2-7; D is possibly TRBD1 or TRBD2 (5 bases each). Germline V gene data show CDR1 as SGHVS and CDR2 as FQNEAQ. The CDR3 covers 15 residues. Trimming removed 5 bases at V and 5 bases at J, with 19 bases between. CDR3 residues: CASSPGRGWGDEQYF. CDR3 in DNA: TGTGCCAGCAGCCCAGGGCGAGGGTGGGGAGACGAGCAGTACTTC.

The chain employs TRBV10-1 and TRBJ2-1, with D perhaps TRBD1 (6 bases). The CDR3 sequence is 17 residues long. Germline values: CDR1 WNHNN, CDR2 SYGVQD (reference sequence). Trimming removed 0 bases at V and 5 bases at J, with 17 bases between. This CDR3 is CASSESIGRGVNNEQFF. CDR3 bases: TGCGCCAGCAGTGAGTCGATCGGCAGGGGTGTTAACAATGAGCAGTTCTTC.

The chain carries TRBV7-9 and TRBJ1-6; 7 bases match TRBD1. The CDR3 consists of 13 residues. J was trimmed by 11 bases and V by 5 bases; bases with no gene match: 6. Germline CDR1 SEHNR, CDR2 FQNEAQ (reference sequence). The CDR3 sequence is CASSLTDRAPLHF. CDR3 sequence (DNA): TGTGCCAGCAGCCTTACCGACAGGGCACCCCTCCACTTT.

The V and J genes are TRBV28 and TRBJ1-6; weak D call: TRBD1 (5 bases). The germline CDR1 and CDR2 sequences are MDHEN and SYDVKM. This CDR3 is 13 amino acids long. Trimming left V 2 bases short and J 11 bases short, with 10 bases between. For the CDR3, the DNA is TGTGCCAGCAGTTTACAAGACAGCACACCCCTCCACTTT. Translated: CASSLQDSTPLHF.

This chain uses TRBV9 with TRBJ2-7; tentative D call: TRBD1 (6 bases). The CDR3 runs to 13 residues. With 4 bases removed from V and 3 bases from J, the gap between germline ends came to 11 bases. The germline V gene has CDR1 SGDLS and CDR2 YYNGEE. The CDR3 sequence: CASSPGVIYEQYF. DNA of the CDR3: TGTGCCAGCAGCCCAGGGGTCATCTACGAGCAGTACTTC.

Written as DNA, the CDR3 is TGTGCCAGCAGCTGGGGGACAGGGGGCGGGTATGGCTACACCTTC. This encodes CASSWGTGGGYGYTF. V and J are TRBV11-2 and TRBJ1-2; 12 bases are a match to TRBD1. Per the germline V gene, CDR1 is SGHAT and CDR2 is FQNNGV. The CDR3 has 15 amino acids. V trimming: 4 bases; J trimming: 5 bases; junction bases outside the gene matches: 5.

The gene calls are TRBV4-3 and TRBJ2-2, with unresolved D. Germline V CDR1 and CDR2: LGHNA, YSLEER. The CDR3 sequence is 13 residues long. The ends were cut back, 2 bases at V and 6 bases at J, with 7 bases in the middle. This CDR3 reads CASSQSWSGELFF. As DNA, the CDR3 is TGCGCCAGCAGCCAATCGTGGTCCGGGGAGCTGTTTTTT.

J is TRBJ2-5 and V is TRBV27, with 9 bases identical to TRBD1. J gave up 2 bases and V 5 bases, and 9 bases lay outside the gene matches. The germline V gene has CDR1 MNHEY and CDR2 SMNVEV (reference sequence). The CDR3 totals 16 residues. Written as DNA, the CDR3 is TGTGCCAGCAGTAAACGTCCGGGACAGGGACAAGAGACCCAGTACTTC. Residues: CASSKRPGQGQETQYF.

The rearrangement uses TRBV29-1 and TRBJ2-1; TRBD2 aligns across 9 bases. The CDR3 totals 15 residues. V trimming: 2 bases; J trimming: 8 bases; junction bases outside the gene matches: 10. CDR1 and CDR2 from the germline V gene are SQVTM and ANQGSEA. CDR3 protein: CSVEFLGTSLYEQFF. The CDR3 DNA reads TGCAGCGTTGAATTTCTCGGGACTAGCCTCTATGAGCAGTTCTTC.

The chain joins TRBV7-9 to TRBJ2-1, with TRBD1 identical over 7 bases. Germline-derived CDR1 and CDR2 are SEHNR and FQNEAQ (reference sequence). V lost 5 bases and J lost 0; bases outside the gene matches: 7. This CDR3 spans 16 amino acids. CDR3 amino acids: CASSQTRDSSYNEQFF. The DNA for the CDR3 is TGTGCCAGCAGCCAGACACGGGACAGCTCCTACAATGAGCAGTTCTTC.

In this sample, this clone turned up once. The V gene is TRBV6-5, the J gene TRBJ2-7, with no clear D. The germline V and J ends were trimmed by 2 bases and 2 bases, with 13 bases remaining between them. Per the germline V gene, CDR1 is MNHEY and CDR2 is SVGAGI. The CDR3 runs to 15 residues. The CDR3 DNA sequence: TGTGCCAGCAGTTACGGCCCCCCTGGCACCTACGAGCAGTACTTC. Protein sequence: CASSYGPPGTYEQYF.

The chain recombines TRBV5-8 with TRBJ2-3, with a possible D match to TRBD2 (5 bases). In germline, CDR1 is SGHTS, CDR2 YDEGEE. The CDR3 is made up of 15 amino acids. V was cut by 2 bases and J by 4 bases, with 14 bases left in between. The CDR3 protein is CASSFTALAADTQYF. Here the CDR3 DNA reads TGTGCCAGCAGCTTTACGGCCCTAGCCGCAGATACGCAGTATTTT.

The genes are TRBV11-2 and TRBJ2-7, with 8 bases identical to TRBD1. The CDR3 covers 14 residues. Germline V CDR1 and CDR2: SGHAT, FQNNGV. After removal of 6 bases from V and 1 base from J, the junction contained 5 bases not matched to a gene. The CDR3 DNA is TGTGCCAGCAGTCAAAACAGGGGGTCCTACGAGCAGTACTTC. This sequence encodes CASSQNRGSYEQYF.